Shown below are 5 T cell receptor beta chains from a single sample sequenced in a study of OX40 agonist ivuxolimab in advanced cancers. TCRdb's table, derived via immunoSEQ multiplex PCR, lists solely in-frame clones and lacks some. In the table there are approximately 60,000 clones, around four fifths of which are singletons. The sample was CD4+ or CD8+ T cells sorted from blood, taken in a trial of the OX40 agonist ivuxolimab. The source is an adult with an advanced solid tumor such as melanoma, head and neck, liver or kidney cancer.

This clone was seen a single time. This chain links TRBV6-1 with TRBJ1-2, with no clear D. CDR3 length: 13 amino acids. Germline CDR1 is MNHNS and CDR2 is SASEGT. V lost 5 bases and J 1 base, leaving 8 bases between the germline ends. The CDR3, as DNA: TGTGCCAGCAGTTCCGGGGTTAACTATGGCTACACCTTC. Protein product: CASSSGVNYGYTF.

The table lists this clone with a few counts. DNA of the CDR3: TGTGCCAGCAGCTTAGGCCAGGGGTCCCCAGAGACCCAGTACTTC. It translates to CASSLGQGSPETQYF. V is TRBV11-3 and J is TRBJ2-5; weak D call: TRBD1 (6 bases). The V end lost 1 base, the J end lost 4 bases, and 13 bases lay between the germline ends. This CDR3 comprises 15 residues. CDR1 is SGHNT, CDR2 YENEEA, per germline.

The J gene is TRBJ2-2, the V gene TRBV19, with D perhaps TRBD2 (5 bases). This CDR3 contains 14 residues. Trimming cost V 2 bases and J 4 bases, with 8 bases left between them. CDR1 LNHDA and CDR2 SQIVND come from the germline V gene (reference sequence). Here the CDR3 DNA reads TGTGCCAGTAGTATACTGGGGAGCACCGGGGAGCTGTTTTTT. Its translation is CASSILGSTGELFF.

J is TRBJ2-1 and V is TRBV10-1, with a tentative D call TRBD2 (6 bases). The CDR3 runs to 15 residues. The V end lost 2 bases, the J end lost 0 bases, and 8 bases lay between the germline ends. Germline values: CDR1 WNHNN, CDR2 SYGVQD (reference sequence). The DNA for the CDR3 is TGCGCCAGCAGTGAGGCCGGGAGCTCCTACAATGAGCAGTTCTTC. It yields the protein CASSEAGSSYNEQFF.

V and J are TRBV4-1 and TRBJ1-1; possible D gene TRBD1, 5 bases. CDR1 MGHRA and CDR2 YSYEKL come from the germline V gene. The CDR3 length is 16 residues. Deletions cut 4 bases from V and 7 bases from J, with 22 bases between. CDR3: CASSPEGGGNWDEAFF. The CDR3 region has the DNA TGCGCCAGCAGCCCCGAGGGCGGGGGGAATTGGGATGAAGCTTTCTTT.